These 29 T cell receptor beta chains came from one sample sequenced in a study of control samples from healthy donors and cancer patients. Only in-frame clones appear in the TCRdb table, and some are missing; sequencing was by immunoSEQ multiplex PCR. The data contain tens of thousands of clones, 85% to 90% of them singletons. Sequencing used blood. These TCRs come from a woman aged 45-60 years in good health.

Only a few counts were recorded for this clone. This chain links TRBV7-2 with TRBJ1-5, with TRBD1 matching 9 bases. The CDR3 runs 16 residues. CDR1 SGHTA and CDR2 FQGNSA come from the germline V gene. Losses at the gene ends were 1 base for V and 1 base for J; bases not matched to a gene: 2. CDR3 sequence: CASSLDGQGSNQPQHF. The CDR3 coding sequence is TGTGCCAGCAGCTTAGATGGACAGGGGAGCAATCAGCCCCAGCATTTT.

This chain uses TRBV24-1 with TRBJ2-3; TRBD2 aligns across 9 bases. Germline V CDR1 and CDR2: KGHDR, SFDVKD. The V and J ends lost 5 bases and 4 bases, in that order; junction bases with no gene match: 3. The CDR3 is 14 residues long. DNA for the CDR3: TGTGCCACCAGTGTTAGCGGGGGACCAGATACGCAGTATTTT. As protein: CATSVSGGPDTQYF.

The J gene is TRBJ2-1, the V gene TRBV21-1; the table's D call, TRBD2, has no DNA check behind it. TRBV21-1 has pseudogene status. The CDR3 totals 15 residues. CDR3: CASRPDGTSDNEQFF. The CDR3 coding sequence is TGTGCCAGCAGACCGGACGGGACTAGCGACAATGAGCAGTTCTTC.

The chain recombines TRBV25-1 with TRBJ2-7, with 7 bases matching TRBD2. The V and J ends lost 6 bases and 2 bases, in that order; junction bases with no gene match: 10. Germline assignment: CDR1 MGHDK and CDR2 SYGVNS. This CDR3 comprises 15 residues. The CDR3 DNA is TGTGCCAGCAGCCCACTCGCGGGGGTGACCTACGAGCAGTACTTC. Amino acids: CASSPLAGVTYEQYF.

The chain employs TRBV28 and TRBJ2-1; the match to TRBD2 covers 14 bases. V was pared by 6 bases and J by 9 bases, with 7 bases of the junction left unmatched. Germline loops: CDR1 MDHEN, CDR2 SYDVKM. The CDR3 is 15 amino acids. DNA for the CDR3: TGTGCCAGCAGCACGACTAGCGGGAGGGCCCGTGAGCAGTTCTTC. Amino acids: CASSTTSGRAREQFF.

The chain has TRBV18 and TRBJ2-1; TRBD2 might be the D (5 bases). Germline CDR1 and CDR2: KGHSH and LQKENI. This CDR3 region has 16 residues. V gave up 7 bases and J gave up 7 bases, with 23 bases separating them. CDR3 sequence reads: CASLADIRGVGNEQFF. In DNA, the CDR3 is TGTGCCAGCTTGGCCGACATTCGGGGAGTTGGGAATGAGCAGTTCTTC.

The rearrangement links TRBV29-1 to TRBJ2-7, with 9 bases aligning to TRBD1. The ends lost 8 bases at V and 4 bases at J; junction bases unmatched: 12. CDR1 is SQVTM and CDR2 is ANQGSEA in the germline V gene. The CDR3 runs to 14 residues. The CDR3 DNA reads as TGCAGCACTGGGCCGGGACAGGGTGAATACGAGCAGTACTTC. As protein: CSTGPGQGEYEQYF.

Only a few counts were recorded for this clone. The chain has TRBV7-2 and TRBJ1-2; a weak D match, TRBD1 (5 bases). V was pared by 4 bases and J by 6 bases, with 18 bases between. Per the germline V gene, CDR1 is SGHTA and CDR2 is FQGNSA. This CDR3 contains 15 residues. CDR3 coding DNA: TGTGCCAGCAGCTCTTCGGGGCCCCGACGGGATGGCTACACCTTC. Translated, it gives CASSSSGPRRDGYTF.

The gene calls are TRBV15 and TRBJ2-1; the D gene is possibly TRBD2 (7 bases). The germline gives CDR1 LNHNV, CDR2 YYDKDF (reference sequence). The CDR3 consists of 18 residues. Deletions cut 1 base from V and 5 bases from J, with 21 bases between. In DNA, the CDR3 is TGTGCCACCAGCAGAGCGGGAAGGGGGGGGCGAGTAAACAATGAGCAGTTCTTC. Translation gives CATSRAGRGGRVNNEQFF.

This clone was observed a handful of times. J is TRBJ2-5 and V is TRBV20-1; D is ambiguous. Germline CDR1 is DFQATT and CDR2 is SNEGSKA (reference sequence). The CDR3 is 11 amino acids. V lost 5 bases, J lost 5 bases, and 9 bases lay in between. The CDR3: CSAFWSETQYF. The CDR3 region has the DNA TGCAGTGCTTTTTGGTCGGAGACCCAGTACTTC.

The chain carries TRBV4-3 and TRBJ1-5; TRBD1 matches at 8 bases. The trim removed 1 base at V and 4 bases at J, leaving 0 bases unmatched. CDR1 is LGHNA and CDR2 is YSLEER in the germline V gene. CDR3 length: 14 amino acids. The CDR3, as DNA: TGCGCCAGCAGCCAAGGACAGGGGAATCAGCCCCAGCATTTT. This codes for CASSQGQGNQPQHF.

The genes are TRBV7-2 and TRBJ2-5; TRBD1 matches at 7 bases. V shed 1 base and J 6 bases; nucleotides not matched to a gene: 5. Germline lookup yields CDR1 SGHTA and CDR2 FQGNSA. This CDR3 region has 14 residues. In nucleotides, the CDR3 is TGTGCCAGCAGCTTAGGAGGGGGCGGGCAGACCCAGTACTTC. Its protein product is CASSLGGGGQTQYF.

The genes are TRBV11-3 and TRBJ2-5; tentative D call: TRBD2 (8 bases). V was trimmed by 5 bases and J by 7 bases, leaving 23 bases between them. Germline V lookup: CDR1 SGHNT, CDR2 YENEEA. This CDR3 is 16 amino acids long. This CDR3 is CASSPTSAGGQRTQYF. In nucleotides, the CDR3 is TGTGCCAGCAGCCCGACTAGCGCAGGGGGTCAAAGGACCCAGTACTTC.

This clone was counted a few times. The chain joins TRBV7-8 to TRBJ1-6; the D gene is possibly TRBD1 (6 bases). V was trimmed by 2 bases and J by 6 bases, leaving 14 bases between them. The germline CDR1 and CDR2 sequences are SGHVS and FQNEAQ. This CDR3 contains 16 residues. The CDR3 region has the DNA TGTGCCAGCAGCTTACTGGGGGCGAAGTCTAATTCACCCCTCCACTTT. Translating it yields CASSLLGAKSNSPLHF. Looking up the rest from reference TRBV7-8 and TRBJ1-6 gives the full variable domain: GAGVSQSPRYKVAKRGQDVALRCDPISGHVSLFWYQQALGQGPEFLTYFQNEAQLDKSGLPSDRFFAERPEGSVSTLKIQRTQQEDSAVYLCASSLLGAKSNSPLHFGNGTRLTVT.

J is TRBJ2-7 and V is TRBV5-1, with TRBD1 matching over 10 bases. V lost 3 bases and J lost 5; bases outside the gene matches: 8. In germline, CDR1 is SGHRS, CDR2 YFSETQ. The CDR3 length is 15 residues. The CDR3 sequence: CASSSTDRGWNEQYF. The CDR3, as DNA: TGCGCCAGCAGCTCCACGGACAGGGGGTGGAACGAGCAGTACTTC.

CDR3 protein: CASSTRTALNTEAFF. The DNA for the CDR3 is TGTGCCAGCAGCACCAGGACAGCCCTGAACACTGAAGCTTTCTTT. This chain connects TRBV2 to TRBJ1-1, with D maybe TRBD1 (6 bases). CDR1 and CDR2 from the germline V gene are SNHLY and FYNNEI. The CDR3 extends over 15 amino acids. The V gene lost 6 bases and the J gene lost 0 bases, with 14 bases spanning the gap.

This clone was picked up a small number of times. V and J are TRBV6-6 and TRBJ1-2; D perhaps matches TRBD1 (5 bases). The CDR3 runs 14 residues. V lost 5 bases and J lost 3, with 13 bases in between. Germline assignment: CDR1 MNHNY and CDR2 SVGAGI (reference sequence). CDR3 DNA sequence: TGTGCCAGCAGTCCCACGGGGGACCACTATGGCTACACCTTC. Translation gives CASSPTGDHYGYTF.

Only a few counts were recorded for this clone. The genes are TRBV7-3 and TRBJ2-5; D is unresolved. The CDR3 loop spans 13 amino acids. V lost 1 base and J lost 7, with 10 bases in between. The germline V gene has CDR1 SGHTA and CDR2 FQGTGA. The CDR3 here is CASSLNPTGTQYF. CDR3 nucleotide sequence: TGTGCCAGCAGCTTAAACCCCACGGGGACCCAGTACTTC.

V usage is TRBV5-6 and J usage is TRBJ1-2; no firm D call. There are 17 residues in the CDR3. Trimming stripped 4 bases from V and 0 bases from J, with 19 bases between. Germline assignment: CDR1 SGHDT and CDR2 YYEEEE. The CDR3 sequence: CASSAPGKAETNYGYTF. CDR3 DNA: TGTGCCAGCAGCGCGCCCGGAAAGGCCGAGACTAACTATGGCTACACCTTC.

The chain employs TRBV29-1 and TRBJ2-5, with D tentatively TRBD1 or TRBD2 (6 bases each). V dropped 6 bases and J dropped 1 base, with 15 bases sitting between them. The CDR3 is 14 amino acids. CDR1 SQVTM and CDR2 ANQGSEA come from the germline V gene. CDR3 sequence reads: CSVSNWGAQETQYF. Written as DNA, the CDR3 is TGCAGCGTCTCCAATTGGGGGGCCCAAGAGACCCAGTACTTC. The variable domain in full, with the rest retrieved from reference TRBV29-1 and TRBJ2-5, is SAVISQKPSRDICQRGTSLTIQCQVDSQVTMMFWYRQQPGQSLTLIATANQGSEATYESGFVIDKFPISRPNLTFSTLTVSNMSPEDSSIYLCSVSNWGAQETQYFGPGTRLLVL.

In this sample, this clone turned up a few times. The V gene is TRBV5-1, the J gene TRBJ2-3, with D perhaps TRBD1 or TRBD2 (5 bases each). Germline CDR1 is SGHRS and CDR2 is YFSETQ. The CDR3 runs 19 residues. The V and J ends lost 0 bases and 4 bases respectively, with 24 bases between them. CDR3 DNA: TGCGCCAGCAGCTTGGATCTCCTGGGAGAGTTGGGGGAAGCAGATACGCAGTATTTT. This translates into CASSLDLLGELGEADTQYF. The variable domain in full, completed from reference TRBV5-1 and TRBJ2-3, reads KAGVTQTPRYLIKTRGQQVTLSCSPISGHRSVSWYQQTPGQGLQFLFEYFSETQRNKGNFPGRFSGRQFSNSRSEMNVSTLELGDSALYLCASSLDLLGELGEADTQYFGPGTRLTVL.

The chain employs TRBV7-6 and TRBJ2-5, with 8 bases identical to TRBD2. CDR1 is SGHVS, CDR2 FNYEAQ, per germline. J gave up 2 bases and V 1 base, and 6 bases lay outside the gene matches. The CDR3 spans 16 residues. The CDR3 loop is CASSLEASGYQETQYF. The CDR3 coding sequence is TGTGCCAGCAGCTTAGAGGCTAGCGGGTATCAAGAGACCCAGTACTTC.

The chain employs TRBV25-1 and TRBJ2-3; D is ambiguous. CDR1 and CDR2 (germline): MGHDK, SYGVNS. The CDR3 loop spans 15 amino acids. Trimming stripped 1 base from V and 4 bases from J, with 12 bases between. The CDR3, as DNA: TGTGCCAGCAGTGAATCTGGGGTGACCCCAGATACGCAGTATTTT. Translating gives CASSESGVTPDTQYF.

J is TRBJ2-5 and V is TRBV28; no reliable D call. In germline, CDR1 is MDHEN, CDR2 SYDVKM. The CDR3 runs to 11 residues. Trimming cost V 8 bases and J 5 bases, with 9 bases left between them. The CDR3 DNA sequence: TGTGCCAGCGCATCCTGGGAGACCCAGTACTTC. Translating gives CASASWETQYF.

This rearrangement joins TRBV5-6 to TRBJ1-1; D is perhaps TRBD1 (6 bases). Germline V lookup: CDR1 SGHDT, CDR2 YYEEEE. CDR3 length: 13 amino acids. The V and J ends lost 5 bases and 12 bases respectively, with 20 bases between them. The CDR3 protein is CASSQGGQGKTFF. The CDR3 coding sequence is TGTGCCAGCAGTCAGGGCGGGCAGGGGAAGACTTTCTTT.

The chain has TRBV5-4 and TRBJ2-1, with TRBD2 matching over 12 bases. Per germline, CDR1 SGHNT and CDR2 YYREEE (reference sequence). The trim removed 2 bases at V and 9 bases at J, leaving 6 bases unmatched. This CDR3 has 15 residues. The DNA of the CDR3 is TGTGCCAGCAGCTTACCTAGCGGGGGGGTCGGTGAGCAGTTCTTC. It is translated as CASSLPSGGVGEQFF. Full variable domain (missing parts from reference TRBV5-4 and TRBJ2-1): ETGVTQSPTHLIKTRGQQVTLRCSSQSGHNTVSWYQQALGQGPQFIFQYYREEENGRGNFPPRFSGLQFPNYSSELNVNALELDDSALYLCASSLPSGGVGEQFFGPGTRLTVL.

This rearrangement joins TRBV16 to TRBJ1-2; D gene uncertain. The CDR3 runs 11 residues. Germline lookup yields CDR1 KGHSY and CDR2 FQNENV. V lost 4 bases and J 6 bases, leaving 6 bases between the germline ends. The CDR3 nucleotides are TGTGCCAGCAGCCTGGGCGATGGCTACACCTTC. It yields the protein CASSLGDGYTF.

V is TRBV12-5 and J is TRBJ1-6; 10 nucleotides line up with TRBD1. The CDR3 has 14 amino acids. V lost 3 bases and J lost 14; bases outside the gene matches: 7. Per germline, CDR1 LGHNT and CDR2 FRNRAP. CDR3 nucleotide sequence: TGTGCTAGTGGTTTCTCGGGACAGGGGCCGTCCCTCCACTTT. As protein: CASGFSGQGPSLHF.

V is TRBV13 and J is TRBJ2-3, with 9 bases matching TRBD1. CDR3 size: 19 residues. V shed 5 bases and J 2 bases; nucleotides not matched to a gene: 17. CDR1 is PRHDT, CDR2 FYEKMQ, per germline (reference sequence). CDR3 protein: CASSLPFGAGQGSTDTQYF. Written as DNA, the CDR3 is TGTGCCAGCAGCCTTCCCTTTGGGGCGGGACAGGGTTCCACAGATACGCAGTATTTT.